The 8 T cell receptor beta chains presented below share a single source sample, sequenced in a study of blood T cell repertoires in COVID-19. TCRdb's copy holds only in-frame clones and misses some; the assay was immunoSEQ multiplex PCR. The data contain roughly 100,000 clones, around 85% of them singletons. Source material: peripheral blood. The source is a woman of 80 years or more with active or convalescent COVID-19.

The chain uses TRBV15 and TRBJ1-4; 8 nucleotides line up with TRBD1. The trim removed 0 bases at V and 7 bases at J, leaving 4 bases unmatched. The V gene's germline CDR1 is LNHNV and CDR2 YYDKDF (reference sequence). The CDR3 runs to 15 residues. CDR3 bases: TGTGCCACCAGCAGAGATGCGACAGGGGTTGAAAAACTGTTTTTT. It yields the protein CATSRDATGVEKLFF.

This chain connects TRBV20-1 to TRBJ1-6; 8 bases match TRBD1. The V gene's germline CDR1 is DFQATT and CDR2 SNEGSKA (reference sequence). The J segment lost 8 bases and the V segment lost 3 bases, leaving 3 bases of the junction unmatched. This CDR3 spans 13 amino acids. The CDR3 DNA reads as TGCAGTGCTAGTGAGACAGGGGATTCACCCCTCCACTTT. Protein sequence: CSASETGDSPLHF.

The CDR3 is CASSSTGDRVEKLFF. CDR3 coding DNA: TGTGCCAGCAGTTCCACAGGGGATAGGGTTGAAAAACTGTTTTTT. The rearrangement links TRBV6-5 to TRBJ1-4, with TRBD1 matching over 7 bases. Trimming took 4 bases from V and 7 from J; bases not matched to a gene: 9. CDR1 and CDR2 (germline): MNHEY, SVGAGI. This CDR3 has 15 residues.

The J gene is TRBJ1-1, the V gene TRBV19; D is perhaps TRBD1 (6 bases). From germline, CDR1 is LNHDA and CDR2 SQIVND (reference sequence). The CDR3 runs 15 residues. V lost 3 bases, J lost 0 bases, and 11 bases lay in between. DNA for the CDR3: TGTGCCAGTAGTATCGGGGGGGCAATGAACACTGAAGCTTTCTTT. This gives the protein CASSIGGAMNTEAFF.

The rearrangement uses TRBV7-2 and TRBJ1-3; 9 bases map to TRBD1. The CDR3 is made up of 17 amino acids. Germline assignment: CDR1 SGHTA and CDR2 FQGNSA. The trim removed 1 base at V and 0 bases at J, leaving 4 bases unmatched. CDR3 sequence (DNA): TGTGCCAGCAGCTTAGTGACAGGGGGGAGCTCTGGAAACACCATATATTTT. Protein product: CASSLVTGGSSGNTIYF. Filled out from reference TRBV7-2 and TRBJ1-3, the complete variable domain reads GAGVSQSPSNKVTEKGKDVELRCDPISGHTALYWYRQSLGQGLEFLIYFQGNSAPDKSGLPSDRFSAERTGGSVSTLTIQRTQQEDSAVYLCASSLVTGGSSGNTIYFGEGSWLTVV.

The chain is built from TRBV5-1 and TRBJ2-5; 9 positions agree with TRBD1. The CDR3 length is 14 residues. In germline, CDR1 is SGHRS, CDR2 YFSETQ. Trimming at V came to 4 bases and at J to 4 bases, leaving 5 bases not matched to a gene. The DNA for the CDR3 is TGCGCCAGCAGCCTACAGACAGGGGGAGAGACCCAGTACTTC. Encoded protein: CASSLQTGGETQYF.

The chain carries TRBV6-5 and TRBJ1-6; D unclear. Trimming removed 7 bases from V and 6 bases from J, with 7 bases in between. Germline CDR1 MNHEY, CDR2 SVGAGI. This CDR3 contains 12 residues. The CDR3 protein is CASTGFNSPLHF. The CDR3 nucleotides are TGTGCCAGCACCGGTTTTAATTCACCCCTCCACTTT.

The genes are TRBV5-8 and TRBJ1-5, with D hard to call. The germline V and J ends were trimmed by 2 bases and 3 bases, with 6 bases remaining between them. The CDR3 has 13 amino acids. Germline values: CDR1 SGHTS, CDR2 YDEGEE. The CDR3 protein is CASSLQDNQPQHF. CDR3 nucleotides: TGTGCCAGCAGCTTACAAGACAATCAGCCCCAGCATTTT.